This passage covers 13 T cell receptor beta chains from one sample sequenced in a study of cytomegalovirus exposure and HLA in healthy donors. TCRdb's table, derived via immunoSEQ multiplex PCR, lists solely in-frame clones and lacks some. Of around 100,000 clones in the sample, about 95% were seen once. Sequences were obtained from PBMCs. Source of these receptors: a woman in her late teens or twenties in good health and CMV-seronegative.

This chain connects TRBV7-2 to TRBJ2-7; 8 nucleotides line up with TRBD2. V was clipped by 5 bases and J by 7 bases; unmatched bases: 10. The CDR3 spans 14 residues. Germline values: CDR1 SGHTA, CDR2 FQGNSA. For the CDR3, the DNA is TGTGCCAGCAGCCCCATCGGGAGGGCAGAAGAGCAGTACTTC. It codes for CASSPIGRAEEQYF.

The V gene is TRBV1, the J gene TRBJ2-1; the table's D call TRBD2 went unverified against the DNA. TRBV1 is tagged as a pseudogene. The CDR3 contains 12 residues. The CDR3 loop reads CTSSRKRSEQFF. The CDR3 bases are TGCACCAGCAGCCGTAAAAGGAGTGAGCAGTTCTTC.

V usage is TRBV27 and J usage is TRBJ1-2, with TRBD1 identical over 9 bases. V lost 4 bases, J lost 0 bases, and 3 bases stayed unmatched. This CDR3 has 15 amino acids. Germline V lookup: CDR1 MNHEY, CDR2 SMNVEV (reference sequence). CDR3 nucleotide sequence: TGTGCCAGCAGTTGGGGGACAGGGACTAACTATGGCTACACCTTC. Its protein product is CASSWGTGTNYGYTF.

V usage is TRBV5-8 and J usage is TRBJ2-1; D not certain. In germline, CDR1 is SGHTS, CDR2 YDEGEE. This CDR3 has 14 amino acids. V was shortened by 1 base and J by 4 bases, with 9 bases between the two germline ends. The CDR3 loop is CASSLYQKYNEQFF. The CDR3 DNA is TGTGCCAGCAGCTTGTATCAGAAATACAATGAGCAGTTCTTC. Combining the CDR3 with reference TRBV5-8 and TRBJ2-1 gives the whole variable domain EAGVTQSPTHLIKTRGQQATLRCSPISGHTSVYWYQQALGLGLQFLLWYDEGEERNRGNFPPRFSGRQFPNYSSELNVNALELEDSALYLCASSLYQKYNEQFFGPGTRLTVL.

V usage is TRBV4-2 and J usage is TRBJ2-3; a weak D match, TRBD2 (6 bases). Per the germline V gene, CDR1 is LGHNA and CDR2 is YNFKEQ. Between the trimmed V and J ends, which lost 4 bases and 2 bases, there was a span of 16 bases. CDR3 length: 16 residues. CDR3 in DNA: TGTGCCAGCAGCCCCGGAGGCGGGGTAAACACAGATACGCAGTATTTT. Its protein is CASSPGGGVNTDTQYF.

The CDR3 DNA reads as TGTGCCAGCAGCGTCAACAGGGCTTTGAACACCGGGGAGCTGTTTTTT. This codes for CASSVNRALNTGELFF. The rearrangement links TRBV9 to TRBJ2-2; TRBD1 is a possible D gene (6 bases). V was clipped by 2 bases and J by 1 base, with 12 bases between them. Germline CDR1 reads SGDLS; CDR2 reads YYNGEE. The CDR3 has 16 amino acids.

This sequence joins TRBV15 and TRBJ1-2; D possibly corresponds to TRBD1 (6 bases). In germline, CDR1 is LNHNV, CDR2 YYDKDF (reference sequence). CDR3 length equals 14 residues. Trimming removed 3 bases from V and 4 bases from J, with 12 bases in between. The CDR3 DNA sequence: TGTGCCACCAGCAGTGGGGGGGCGCCCTATGGCTACACCTTC. It is translated as CATSSGGAPYGYTF.

The chain recombines TRBV10-3 with TRBJ2-1, with TRBD1 identical over 10 bases. CDR1 is ENHRY, CDR2 SYGVKD, per germline. V dropped 11 bases and J dropped 7; count of bases not matched to a gene: 8. CDR3 size: 13 residues. CDR3 loop: CAADRGQINEQFF. Here the CDR3 DNA reads TGTGCCGCAGACAGGGGGCAAATTAATGAGCAGTTCTTC.

The chain uses TRBV4-2 and TRBJ2-5, with 13 bases matching TRBD2. The CDR3 is 17 amino acids. J gave up 7 bases and V 0 bases, and 8 bases lay outside the gene matches. Germline CDR1 LGHNA, CDR2 YNFKEQ. The DNA of the CDR3 is TGTGCCAGCAGCCAAGATGGACTAGCGGGGGATGCGGCGACCCAGTACTTC. Translated, it gives CASSQDGLAGDAATQYF.

V is TRBV10-3 and J is TRBJ2-1, with D maybe TRBD2 (6 bases). The CDR3 covers 14 residues. With 7 bases removed from V and 4 bases from J, the gap between germline ends came to 14 bases. Germline loops: CDR1 ENHRY, CDR2 SYGVKD. CDR3 loop: CAITGLGGYNEQFF. CDR3 coding DNA: TGTGCCATCACCGGTTTGGGAGGATACAATGAGCAGTTCTTC.

This chain links TRBV28 with TRBJ1-1; D is undetermined. V was cut by 3 bases and J by 8 bases, with 4 bases left in between. The CDR3 covers 10 residues. From germline, CDR1 is MDHEN and CDR2 SYDVKM. The CDR3: CASSLREAFF. In DNA, the CDR3 is TGTGCCAGCAGTTTGAGGGAAGCTTTCTTT.

This chain joins TRBV6-1 and TRBJ2-2; D remains ambiguous. The CDR3 is 15 amino acids. Looked up from germline, CDR1 is MNHNS and CDR2 is SASEGT. With 7 bases removed from V and 1 base from J, the gap between germline ends came to 13 bases. The CDR3 nucleotides read TGTGCCAGCAACAGTCTTTTAGGGAACACCGGGGAGCTGTTTTTT. The encoded protein is CASNSLLGNTGELFF.

This chain links TRBV19 with TRBJ2-3; TRBD2 might be the D (6 bases). CDR1 and CDR2 (germline): LNHDA, SQIVND (reference sequence). V shed 5 bases and J shed 9 bases, with 12 bases lying between them. The CDR3 has 12 amino acids. The CDR3 loop is CASSGTGDTQYF. The CDR3 region has the DNA TGTGCCAGTAGTGGGACGGGAGACACGCAGTATTTT. The full variable domain, with the rest looked up from reference TRBV19 and TRBJ2-3, is DGGITQSPKYLFRKEGQNVTLSCEQNLNHDAMYWYRQDPGQGLRLIYYSQIVNDFQKGDIAEGYSVSREKKESFPLTVTSAQKNPTAFYLCASSGTGDTQYFGPGTRLTVL.